This T cell receptor beta chain was retrieved from a study of T cells after yellow fever vaccination. Regarding the study as a whole: Boosting was followed by the reappearance of most primary-vaccination clones (around 95% CD4, about 90% CD8).

Template-switching 5'RACE yielded the TCR cDNA; a universal primer site and UMIs were added in the process. TCRdb reprocessed the 5' RACE reads via MiXCR and lists one record per CDR3 protein. The table has around 590,000 distinct CDR3 sequences, more than 9% seen once; the top ten hold 15%. Of note for this clonotype: Antigen unknown.

Trimming took off 5 bases at V and 7 bases at J, with 21 bases between the two ends. Per the germline V gene, CDR1 is LNHDA and CDR2 is SQIVND (reference sequence). The CDR3 is 15 amino acids. The chain is built from TRBV19 and TRBJ2-7, with TRBD1 as a possible D gene (7 bases). This sample comprised PBMCs, obtained on the day of the yellow fever booster vaccination. This receptor was obtained from a man between 25 and 39 years old who received the YFV17D yellow fever vaccine. CDR3: CASSSPGQHAGEQYF. DNA of the CDR3: TGTGCCAGTAGTTCCCCGGGACAGCACGCGGGGGAGCAGTACTTC.